The entry that follows covers one T cell receptor (beta chain) sequence. Its recognized antigen is unknown. No base qualities exist here, and no much larger clone lies one base off it. Via the germline V gene, CDR1 is SGHAT and CDR2 FQNNGV. Inclusive of the bounding cysteine and phenylalanine, the CDR3 is 17 residues long. Left in the record is the CDR3 DNA by itself, 51 bases read in frame from the first base. A distance of 17 bases separates the germline ends of V and J, which lose 3 bases and 1 base respectively. Sequencing was performed on an Illumina NovaSeq 6000. Using 5'RACE with constant-segment primers, TCRalpha and TCRbeta cDNA libraries were constructed, with sample barcodes and unique molecular identifiers added in the process. RNA was extracted from every sample with Trizol reagent. The libraries were amplified in two PCR steps, and the second step added a second sample barcode and Illumina TruSeq adapters. Sequencing of the libraries was done on an Illumina NovaSeq, producing 2 x 150 bp paired-end reads. Turning to the authors' computational methods: With migec v1.2.7, reads were demultiplexed and then collapsed into UMI-guided consensus sequences. Using mixcr v2.1.11, UMI consensuses were aligned to TRA and TRB V and J templates and then assembled into clonotypes. Clonotypes were classified as expanded or contracted when called significant by both edgeR and NoisET, with noise models trained on biological replicates. edgeR calls used a false discovery rate-adjusted p below 0.01 and a log2 fold-change threshold of 1. PCA with hierarchical clustering of max-normalized trajectories of the 1000 most abundant clonotypes was used as exploratory dynamics analysis. Separately sequenced CD4+ and CD8+ repertoires were used to assign a CD4 or CD8 phenotype to each responding clone. The public reads were reprocessed in TCRdb via fastp at Q25 and MiXCR, keeping in-frame beta chains. One record per CDR3 amino acid sequence lists the most common genes and DNA. The V and J calls and clone size are TCRdb's, not the authors'. The sample has fewer than 700,000 distinct CDR3 sequences on record, about 20% of them singletons. Approximately 8% of the sample comes from the top ten.

These data originate in a study of T-cell memory formation after mild COVID-19 (dated by TCRdb to the early 2020s). Broadly, across the study: TCR sequence clusters from the two donors were found to be largely donor specific. T-cell clones expanding and contracting after mild COVID-19 in a couple of donors were tracked by longitudinal TCRalpha and TCRbeta repertoire sequencing. Two young, previously healthy adult volunteers made up the cohort, one male and one female.

Ficoll-Paque density gradient centrifugation was the method used to isolate PBMCs. Paper-wide results and their limitations: Balanced CD4/CD8 phenotypes were observed for clones contracting from day 15 to 85, whereas a bias towards CD4+ was observed for a second wave of clones expanding from day 15 to 37. The detection of some responding clones in pre-infection memory suggests that pre-existing cross-reactive memory T cells joined the SARS-CoV-2 response. The study included only a couple of mild cases, and larger cohorts that include severe cases with pre-infection samples were judged to be necessary. Contracting CD4+ clones turned up mainly in the CM and EM memory subsets, whereas EMRA was where CD8+ clones were enriched. SARS-CoV-2 specificity was not confirmed for the second-wave clones peaking on day 37.

The sample was PBMCs or a T cell subset sorted from them (not recorded which). The rearrangement joined TRBV11-2 to TRBJ2-3; the D segment could be TRBD2, given 5 matching bases. The TCR comes from an adult woman who had mild COVID-19 (a few samples of this study predate the infection). The sample titles of this study are shuffled in the database, so cell type and time point are left out; the donor was told from shared clones. The CDR3 protein is CASSFGLMEERTDTQYF. Read as DNA, the sequence is TGTGCCAGCAGCTTTGGATTGATGGAGGAACGCACAGATACGCAGTATTTT.